The 31 T cell receptor beta chains given below trace back to one sample, sequenced in a study of identical twins. Via MiXCR, TCRdb re-called the 5' RACE reads, giving one row per CDR3 protein. The table includes 1.5 million to 2 million distinct CDR3 sequences, under 35% detected once. Sequences were obtained from cord blood. Receptors were obtained from a newborn girl in good health.

In the case of this clonotype: One junction end does not reproduce the germline sequence, and a read error may be involved. J is TRBJ2-5 and V is TRBV5-1, with a tentative D call TRBD2 (5 bases). The CDR3 sequence is 14 residues long. Germline V gene lookup returns CDR1 SGHRS and CDR2 YFSETQ. CDR3 coding DNA: TGCGCCAGCAACTTGGAGGCAGCTCAAGAGACCCAGTACTTC. Protein product: CASNLEAAQETQYF.

V gene TRBV25-1 combines with J gene TRBJ1-6; D is possibly TRBD1 (6 bases). The germline CDR1 and CDR2 sequences are MGHDK and SYGVNS. Trimming took 8 bases from V and 8 from J, leaving 28 bases between them. This CDR3 region has 18 residues. CDR3 sequence (DNA): TGTGCCAGCCCGGGATCTGTCAGGGGCAGGAAGTATGATTCACCCCTCCACTTT. Encoded protein: CASPGSVRGRKYDSPLHF.

This clonotype has only a few counts. This chain uses TRBV29-1 with TRBJ1-1, with 7 bases that match TRBD1. V lost 6 bases and J lost 4; bases outside the gene matches: 11. This CDR3 has 14 amino acids. CDR1 and CDR2 from the germline V gene are SQVTM and ANQGSEA. This CDR3 is CSVTRIRGITEAFF. CDR3 nucleotides: TGCAGCGTAACTCGTATCAGGGGGATCACTGAAGCTTTCTTT.

This clonotype was detected only a few times. The chain recombines TRBV10-2 with TRBJ2-3; 8 bases line up with TRBD2. This CDR3 is 14 amino acids long. Unmatched junction bases numbered 8, after V lost 7 bases and J lost 5 bases. Germline V CDR1 and CDR2: WSHSY, SAAADI. The CDR3 region has the DNA TGCGCCAGCAAACCCGGGGGGGCTGGAGATACGCAGTATTTT. This codes for CASKPGGAGDTQYF.

This clonotype was seen a handful of times. This rearrangement joins TRBV10-3 to TRBJ2-4; D might be TRBD2 (6 bases). Germline CDR1 and CDR2: ENHRY and SYGVKD. The V gene lost 0 bases and the J gene lost 0 bases, with 9 bases spanning the gap. The CDR3 extends over 16 amino acids. Written as DNA, the CDR3 is TGTGCCATCAGTGAGTCTCCGGGAGTAGCCAAAAACATTCAGTACTTC. Translating gives CAISESPGVAKNIQYF.

This clonotype was picked up a small number of times. The V call is TRBV10-3, the J call TRBJ1-2, with unresolved D. From germline, CDR1 is ENHRY and CDR2 SYGVKD. The CDR3 length is 11 residues. The ends were cut back, 4 bases at V and 8 bases at J, with 8 bases in the middle. Written as DNA, the CDR3 is TGTGCCATCAGTGTCGGGGAGGGCTACACCTTC. It is translated as CAISVGEGYTF.

The chain couples TRBV2 to TRBJ2-3; 8 positions match TRBD2. CDR1 and CDR2 from the germline V gene are SNHLY and FYNNEI. Losses at the gene ends were 9 bases for V and 6 bases for J; bases not matched to a gene: 11. The length of the CDR3 is 14 residues. The CDR3 loop is CARGVTGGLDTQYF. Here the CDR3 DNA reads TGTGCCAGAGGAGTGACGGGGGGGCTTGATACGCAGTATTTT.

The V call is TRBV4-2, the J call TRBJ2-1; the match to TRBD1 covers 8 bases. The CDR3 loop spans 16 amino acids. Trimming took 1 base from V and 7 from J; bases not matched to a gene: 9. Germline CDR1 is LGHNA and CDR2 is YNFKEQ. DNA for the CDR3: TGTGCCAGCAGCCAAGTTGACAGGGGCAATGTTAATGAGCAGTTCTTC. Its translation is CASSQVDRGNVNEQFF.

The J gene is TRBJ2-5, the V gene TRBV5-5, with 11 bases matching TRBD2. The J call is uncertain, as TRBJ2-1 better fits the DNA end. This CDR3 comprises 17 residues. The germline CDR1 and CDR2 sequences are SGHKS and YYEKEE (reference sequence). The CDR3 nucleotides read TGTGCCAGCAGCTTGTTGTGGTTAGCGGGGGGGCAAGAGACCCAGTTCTTC. It is translated as CASSLLWLAGGQETQFF.

The rearrangement joins TRBV19 to TRBJ2-7; 8 bases align to TRBD1. The CDR3 runs to 14 residues. The germline gives CDR1 LNHDA, CDR2 SQIVND (reference sequence). Germline trimming cut 7 bases from V and 1 base from J; bases unmatched to any gene: 6. The CDR3 DNA follows: TGTGCCAGTACCCCAGGGGGCGCATCCTACGAGCAGTACTTC. Translated, it gives CASTPGGASYEQYF.

A few counts support this clonotype. The V gene is TRBV10-3, the J gene TRBJ1-2, with TRBD1 matching 7 bases. This CDR3 comprises 14 residues. V dropped 9 bases and J dropped 0; count of bases not matched to a gene: 7. Germline CDR1 and CDR2: ENHRY and SYGVKD. CDR3 DNA: TGTGCCATGACAGGGTTGGGCCCTAACTATGGCTACACCTTC. This codes for CAMTGLGPNYGYTF.

The chain combines TRBV7-2 with TRBJ2-5; D remains ambiguous. The V and J ends lost 1 base and 5 bases respectively, with 11 bases between them. This CDR3 region has 14 residues. The germline V gene has CDR1 SGHTA and CDR2 FQGNSA. The CDR3 reads CASSLGPSSETQYF. The CDR3 coding sequence is TGTGCCAGCAGCTTAGGACCTAGTTCTGAGACCCAGTACTTC.

This clonotype appeared many times. The chain uses TRBV29-1 and TRBJ1-2, with TRBD1 as a possible D gene (5 bases). Per germline, CDR1 SQVTM and CDR2 ANQGSEA. Trimming removed 3 bases from V and 4 bases from J, with 15 bases in between. The CDR3 is 14 amino acids. This CDR3 reads CSVDGGGSLYGYTF. The CDR3 DNA reads TGCAGCGTTGATGGGGGAGGCAGCCTCTATGGCTACACCTTC.

The chain uses TRBV5-1 and TRBJ1-4; 9 bases line up with TRBD1. The CDR3 covers 15 residues. Germline-derived CDR1 and CDR2 are SGHRS and YFSETQ. The trim removed 2 bases at V and 8 bases at J, leaving 7 bases unmatched. The CDR3 is CASSFGTGRVEKLFF. CDR3 nucleotides: TGCGCCAGCAGCTTCGGGACAGGGAGGGTAGAAAAACTGTTTTTT.

This clonotype was counted a few times. This chain joins TRBV7-2 and TRBJ1-2; D is ambiguous. The CDR3 runs to 13 residues. Germline V lookup: CDR1 SGHTA, CDR2 FQGNSA. Trimming shortened V by 5 bases and J by 4 bases, and 11 bases separated the two germline ends. This CDR3 is CASSRGPIYGYTF. The CDR3 region has the DNA TGTGCCAGCAGCCGCGGTCCAATCTATGGCTACACCTTC.

This clonotype has only a few counts. The rearrangement uses TRBV6-5 and TRBJ1-1, with D uncertain. V lost 2 bases, J lost 1 base, and 8 bases lay in between. Germline V lookup: CDR1 MNHEY, CDR2 SVGAGI. This CDR3 contains 14 residues. This CDR3 is CASSYRAPNTEAFF. DNA of the CDR3: TGTGCCAGCAGTTACCGGGCGCCGAACACTGAAGCTTTCTTT.

V gene TRBV29-1 combines with J gene TRBJ1-1; TRBD1 might be the D (5 bases). Trimming left V 4 bases short and J 3 bases short, with 9 bases between. The CDR3 sequence is 12 residues long. Germline CDR1 SQVTM, CDR2 ANQGSEA. CDR3 loop: CSVGRGDTEAFF. The CDR3 nucleotides read TGCAGCGTTGGCCGGGGGGACACTGAAGCTTTCTTT.

V and J are TRBV20-1 and TRBJ1-2; D possibly corresponds to TRBD1 (5 bases). V was pared by 1 base and J by 5 bases, with 20 bases between. The CDR3 length is 16 residues. CDR1 is DFQATT, CDR2 SNEGSKA, per germline (reference sequence). The CDR3 region has the DNA TGCAGTGCTAGAGTAGGCCAGGGTCCCAGACGGTATGGCTACACCTTC. Translated: CSARVGQGPRRYGYTF.

This clonotype showed up just a few times. The chain has TRBV24-1 and TRBJ2-7; D gene uncertain. The CDR3 sequence is 13 residues long. Trimming pared 3 bases from V and 1 base from J, leaving 6 bases between. Germline V lookup: CDR1 KGHDR, CDR2 SFDVKD. The CDR3 nucleotides are TGTGCCACCAGTGATCCGCCGTCCTACGAGCAGTACTTC. This encodes CATSDPPSYEQYF.

This clonotype turned up a few times. V and J are TRBV5-1 and TRBJ1-2, with 11 bases matching TRBD1. Germline V gene sequence: CDR1 SGHRS, CDR2 YFSETQ. V shed 4 bases and J 3 bases; nucleotides not matched to a gene: 14. This CDR3 has 18 amino acids. CDR3 coding DNA: TGCGCCAGCAGCAAACCAATCGGACAGGGGGCGACCGACTATGGCTACACCTTC. It is translated as CASSKPIGQGATDYGYTF. Full variable domain (outside the CDR3, taken from reference TRBV5-1 and TRBJ1-2): KAGVTQTPRYLIKTRGQQVTLSCSPISGHRSVSWYQQTPGQGLQFLFEYFSETQRNKGNFPGRFSGRQFSNSRSEMNVSTLELGDSALYLCASSKPIGQGATDYGYTFGSGTRLTVV.

CDR3 DNA sequence: TGTGCCAGCAGCTTAGCTAAGCGGGGGGGCCGCGCAGATACGCAGTATTTT. Translating gives CASSLAKRGGRADTQYF. This chain links TRBV7-6 with TRBJ2-3, with 10 bases matching TRBD2. Per germline, CDR1 SGHVS and CDR2 FNYEAQ. After removal of 0 bases from V and 4 bases from J, the junction contained 7 bases not matched to a gene. The CDR3 spans 17 residues.

The chain recombines TRBV11-2 with TRBJ2-7, with TRBD2 identical over 8 bases. The V and J ends lost 4 bases and 4 bases, in that order; junction bases with no gene match: 6. In germline, CDR1 is SGHAT, CDR2 FQNNGV. CDR3 length: 14 amino acids. The DNA of the CDR3 is TGTGCCAGCAGCTACGGGAGGGCCGGGTACGAGCAGTACTTC. Translating it yields CASSYGRAGYEQYF.

This clonotype was picked up one time. At one of its ends the junction is not consistent with the germline gene, which may arise from a read error. The J gene is TRBJ2-1, the V gene TRBV5-1; D not certain. This CDR3 has 13 amino acids. The germline gives CDR1 SGHRS, CDR2 YFSETQ. The CDR3 loop is CASSLENSGQQVF. DNA for the CDR3: TGCGCCAGCAGCTTGGAAAATTCGGGCCAGCAGGTCTTC.

This clonotype has only a few counts. V is TRBV2 and J is TRBJ2-7; D possibly corresponds to TRBD1 (6 bases). The germline CDR1 and CDR2 sequences are SNHLY and FYNNEI. This CDR3 has 14 residues. The V end was cut by 4 bases, the J end by 4 bases, with 14 bases between. The CDR3 coding sequence is TGTGCCAGCAGTGCGACAGGTTCTTTTTACGAGCAGTACTTC. Its protein product is CASSATGSFYEQYF.

This clonotype was counted ten times or more. In nucleotides, the CDR3 is TGTGCCAGCAGTTACGCTAGACGCAATGAGCAGTTCTTC. Amino acids: CASSYARRNEQFF. This sequence joins TRBV6-2 or TRBV6-3 and TRBJ2-1, with unresolved D. CDR1 is MNHEY and CDR2 is SVGEGT in the germline V gene. The CDR3 totals 13 residues. Trimming shortened V by 2 bases and J by 6 bases, and 8 bases separated the two germline ends.

This clonotype was counted between two and nine times. The chain joins TRBV30 to TRBJ2-1, with 9 bases matching TRBD2. There are 14 residues in the CDR3. The V and J ends lost 0 bases and 8 bases, in that order; junction bases with no gene match: 5. Germline CDR1 is GTSNPN and CDR2 is SVGIG (reference sequence). CDR3 sequence reads: CAWSVSSGVHEQFF. In DNA, the CDR3 is TGTGCCTGGAGTGTTTCTAGCGGGGTTCATGAGCAGTTCTTC.

This clonotype was detected only a few times. The gene calls are TRBV20-1 and TRBJ2-7; D is undetermined. The J call may be mistaken, given a closer DNA end match to TRBJ2-5. Germline CDR1 reads DFQATT; CDR2 reads SNEGSKA (reference sequence). The CDR3 runs to 12 residues. CDR3 amino acids: CSARGKKETQYF. In DNA, the CDR3 is TGCAGTGCTAGGGGGAAAAAGGAGACCCAGTACTTC.

This clonotype was seen more than once but under ten times. The chain joins TRBV6-5 to TRBJ2-3; 9 bases are shared with TRBD1. This CDR3 contains 16 residues. From germline, CDR1 is MNHEY and CDR2 SVGAGI. Germline trimming cut 2 bases from V and 1 base from J; bases unmatched to any gene: 4. In DNA form, the CDR3 reads TGTGCCAGCAGTTACCCGGACAGGGGAGGCACAGATACGCAGTATTTT. This codes for CASSYPDRGGTDTQYF.

The gene calls are TRBV7-9 and TRBJ2-5, with 9 bases matching TRBD1. Near its end, the DNA agrees better with TRBJ2-7, so the J call may be wrong. The CDR3 contains 15 residues. The V gene's germline CDR1 is SEHNR and CDR2 FQNEAQ (reference sequence). The chain's CDR3 is CASSLGQGVIYEQYF. The CDR3 coding sequence is TGTGCCAGCAGCTTAGGACAGGGGGTCATTTACGAGCAGTACTTC.

The chain uses TRBV10-3 and TRBJ1-1, with 10 positions matching TRBD1. The CDR3 runs to 18 residues. Germline assignment: CDR1 ENHRY and CDR2 SYGVKD. Trimming cost V 2 bases and J 2 bases; bases outside gene matches: 11. Here the CDR3 DNA reads TGTGCCATCAGTGAGCTAATAGGGACAGGGGTCCCTAACACTGAAGCTTTCTTT. Translated: CAISELIGTGVPNTEAFF.

This clonotype was recorded at least ten times. The rearrangement uses TRBV28 and TRBJ1-2, with TRBD1 identical over 10 bases. This CDR3 region has 15 residues. Germline V gene sequence: CDR1 MDHEN, CDR2 SYDVKM. V lost 8 bases, J lost 4 bases, and 10 bases stayed unmatched. The CDR3 is CASSRDRGQSYGYTF. In DNA, the CDR3 is TGTGCCAGCTCCCGAGACAGGGGGCAATCCTATGGCTACACCTTC.